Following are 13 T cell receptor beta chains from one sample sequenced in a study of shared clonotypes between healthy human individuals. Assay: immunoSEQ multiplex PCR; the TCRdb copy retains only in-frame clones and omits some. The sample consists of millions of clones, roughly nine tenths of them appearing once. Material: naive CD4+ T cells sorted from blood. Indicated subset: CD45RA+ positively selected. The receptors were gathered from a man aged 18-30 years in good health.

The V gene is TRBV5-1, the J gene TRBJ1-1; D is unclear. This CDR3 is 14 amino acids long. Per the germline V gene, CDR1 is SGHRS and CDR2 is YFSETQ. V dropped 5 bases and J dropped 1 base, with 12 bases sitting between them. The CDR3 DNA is TGCGCCAGCAGGGAGGGCCCGTGGAACACTGAAGCTTTCTTT. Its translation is CASREGPWNTEAFF.

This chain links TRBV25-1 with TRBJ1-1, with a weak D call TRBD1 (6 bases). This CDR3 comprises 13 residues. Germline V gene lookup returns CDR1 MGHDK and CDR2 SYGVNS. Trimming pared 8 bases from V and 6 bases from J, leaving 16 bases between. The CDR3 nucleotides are TGTGCCAGCCGTTTGGGGGCCCGACCTGAAGCTTTCTTT. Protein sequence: CASRLGARPEAFF.

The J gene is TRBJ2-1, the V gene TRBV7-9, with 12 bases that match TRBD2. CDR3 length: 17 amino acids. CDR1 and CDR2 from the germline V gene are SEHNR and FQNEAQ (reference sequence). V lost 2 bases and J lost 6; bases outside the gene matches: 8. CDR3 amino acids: CASSLPGLAGTSNEQFF. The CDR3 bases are TGTGCCAGCAGCTTACCCGGACTAGCGGGAACATCCAATGAGCAGTTCTTC.

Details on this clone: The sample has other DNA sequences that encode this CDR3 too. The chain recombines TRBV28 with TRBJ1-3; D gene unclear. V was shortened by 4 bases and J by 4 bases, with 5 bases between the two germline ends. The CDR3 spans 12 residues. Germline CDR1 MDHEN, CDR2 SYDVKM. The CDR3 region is CASSSGGNTIYF. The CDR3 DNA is TGTGCCAGCAGTTCAGGCGGAAACACCATATATTTT.

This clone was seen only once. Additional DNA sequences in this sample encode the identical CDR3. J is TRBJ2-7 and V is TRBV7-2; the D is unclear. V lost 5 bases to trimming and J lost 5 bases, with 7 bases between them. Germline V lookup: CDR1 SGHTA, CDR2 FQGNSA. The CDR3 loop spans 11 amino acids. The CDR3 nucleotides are TGTGCCAGCAGCCCACGTGACGAGCAGTACTTC. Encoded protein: CASSPRDEQYF.

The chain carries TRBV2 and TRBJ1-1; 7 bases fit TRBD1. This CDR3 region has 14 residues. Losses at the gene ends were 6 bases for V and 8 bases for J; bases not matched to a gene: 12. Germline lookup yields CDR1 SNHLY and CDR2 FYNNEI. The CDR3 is CASRAGTVLFEAFF. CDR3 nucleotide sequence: TGTGCCAGCAGAGCCGGGACAGTATTATTCGAAGCTTTCTTT.

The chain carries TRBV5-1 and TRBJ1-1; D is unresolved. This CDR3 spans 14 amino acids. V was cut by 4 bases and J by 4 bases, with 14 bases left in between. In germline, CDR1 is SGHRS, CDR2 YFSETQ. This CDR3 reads CASSKIEIGTEAFF. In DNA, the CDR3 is TGCGCCAGCAGCAAGATCGAAATTGGCACTGAAGCTTTCTTT.

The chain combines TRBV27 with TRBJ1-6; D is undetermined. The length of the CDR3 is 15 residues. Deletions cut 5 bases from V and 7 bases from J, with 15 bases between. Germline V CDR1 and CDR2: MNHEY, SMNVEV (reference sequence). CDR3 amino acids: CASSTLQVINSPLHF. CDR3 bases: TGTGCCAGCAGTACCCTTCAGGTTATAAATTCACCCCTCCACTTT.

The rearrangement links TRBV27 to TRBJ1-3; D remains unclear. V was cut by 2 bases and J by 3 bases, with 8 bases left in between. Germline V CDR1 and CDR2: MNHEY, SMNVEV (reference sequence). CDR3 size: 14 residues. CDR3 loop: CASSLIGSGNTIYF. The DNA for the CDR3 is TGTGCCAGCAGTTTAATAGGGAGTGGAAACACCATATATTTT.

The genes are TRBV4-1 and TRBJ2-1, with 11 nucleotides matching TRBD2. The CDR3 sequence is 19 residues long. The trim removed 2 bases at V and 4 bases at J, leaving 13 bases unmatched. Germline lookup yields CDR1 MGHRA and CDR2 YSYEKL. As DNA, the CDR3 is TGCGCCAGCAGCCAATCCCGTCTCCTGACTAGCGGGATATACAATGAGCAGTTCTTC. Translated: CASSQSRLLTSGIYNEQFF.

The CDR3 region is CASSVGTDSYPSGNTIYF. The CDR3 DNA follows: TGTGCCAGCAGCGTAGGGACAGACAGTTATCCCTCTGGAAACACCATATATTTT. The chain is built from TRBV9 and TRBJ1-3; weak D call: TRBD1 (6 bases). The germline V gene has CDR1 SGDLS and CDR2 YYNGEE. CDR3 size: 18 residues. The germline V and J ends were trimmed by 0 bases and 0 bases, with 16 bases remaining between them. Drawing the rest from reference TRBV9 and TRBJ1-3, the complete variable domain is DSGVTQTPKHLITATGQRVTLRCSPRSGDLSVYWYQQSLDQGLQFLIQYYNGEERAKGNILERFSAQQFPDLHSELNLSSLELGDSALYFCASSVGTDSYPSGNTIYFGEGSWLTVV.

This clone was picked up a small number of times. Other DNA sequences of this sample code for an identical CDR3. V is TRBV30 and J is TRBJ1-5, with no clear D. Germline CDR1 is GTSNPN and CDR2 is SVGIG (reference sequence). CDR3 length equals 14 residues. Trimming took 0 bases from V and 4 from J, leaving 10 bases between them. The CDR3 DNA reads TGTGCCTGGAGTGTACGGGGTGGTAATCAGCCCCAGCATTTT. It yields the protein CAWSVRGGNQPQHF.

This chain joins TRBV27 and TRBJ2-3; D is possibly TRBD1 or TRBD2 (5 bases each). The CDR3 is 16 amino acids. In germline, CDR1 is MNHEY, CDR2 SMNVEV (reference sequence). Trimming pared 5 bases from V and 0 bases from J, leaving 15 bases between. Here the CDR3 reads CASSPRTRTSTDTQYF. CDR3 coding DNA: TGTGCCAGCAGTCCACGGACAAGGACTAGCACAGATACGCAGTATTTT.